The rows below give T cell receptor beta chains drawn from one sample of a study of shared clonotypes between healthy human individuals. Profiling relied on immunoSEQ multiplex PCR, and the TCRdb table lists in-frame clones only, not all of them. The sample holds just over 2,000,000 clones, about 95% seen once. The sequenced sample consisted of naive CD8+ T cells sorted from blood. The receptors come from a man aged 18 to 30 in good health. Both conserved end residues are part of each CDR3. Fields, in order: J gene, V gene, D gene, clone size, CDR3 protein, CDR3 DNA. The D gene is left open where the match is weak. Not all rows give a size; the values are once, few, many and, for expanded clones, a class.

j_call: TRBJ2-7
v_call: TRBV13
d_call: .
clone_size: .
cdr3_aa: CASSPGSYEQYF
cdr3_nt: TGTGCCAGCAGCCCGGGGTCCTACGAGCAGTACTTC

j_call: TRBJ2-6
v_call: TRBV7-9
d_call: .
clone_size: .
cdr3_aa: CASSLGVSGANVLTF
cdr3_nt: TGTGCCAGCAGCTTGGGAGTTTCTGGGGCCAACGTCCTGACTTTC

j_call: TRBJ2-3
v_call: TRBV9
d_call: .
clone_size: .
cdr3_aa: CASSVGRDTITDTQYF
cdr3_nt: TGTGCCAGCAGCGTAGGACGGGACACAATCACAGATACGCAGTATTTT

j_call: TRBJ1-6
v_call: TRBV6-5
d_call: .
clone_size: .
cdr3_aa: CASSYGGAQSPLHF
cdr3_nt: TGTGCCAGCAGTTACGGGGGCGCACAGTCACCCCTCCACTTT

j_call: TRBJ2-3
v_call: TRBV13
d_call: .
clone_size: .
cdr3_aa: CASSLTLAGGDTQYFSGDTQYF
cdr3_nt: .

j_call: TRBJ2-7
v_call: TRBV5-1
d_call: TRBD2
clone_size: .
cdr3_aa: CASSSSGSREQYF
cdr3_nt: TGCGCCAGCAGCTCTAGCGGGAGCCGCGAGCAGTACTTC

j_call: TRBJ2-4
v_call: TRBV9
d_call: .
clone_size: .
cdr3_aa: CASSVGGANNVQYF
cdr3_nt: TGTGCCAGCAGCGTAGGGGGCGCAAATAACGTTCAGTACTTC

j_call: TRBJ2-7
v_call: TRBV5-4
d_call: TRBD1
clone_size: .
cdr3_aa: CASRSHQGAGEQYF
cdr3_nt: TGTGCCAGCAGATCGCATCAGGGGGCCGGCGAGCAGTACTTC

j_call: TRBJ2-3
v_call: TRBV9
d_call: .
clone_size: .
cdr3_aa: CASSVGGVGTDTQYF
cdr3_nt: TGTGCCAGCAGCGTAGGAGGGGTGGGCACAGATACGCAGTATTTT

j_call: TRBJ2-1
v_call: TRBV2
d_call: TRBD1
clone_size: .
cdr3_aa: CASSEVTGGPDEQFF
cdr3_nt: TGTGCCAGCAGTGAGGTGACAGGGGGTCCGGATGAGCAGTTCTTC

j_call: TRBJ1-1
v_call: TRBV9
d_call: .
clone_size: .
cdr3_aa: CASSVEGGEAFF
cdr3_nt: TGTGCCAGCAGCGTAGAAGGCGGCGAAGCTTTCTTT

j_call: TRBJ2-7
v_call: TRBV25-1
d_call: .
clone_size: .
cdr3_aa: CASSDLQNQGDPYEQYF
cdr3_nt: TGTGCCAGCAGTGACCTCCAAAACCAAGGAGATCCCTACGAGCAGTACTTC

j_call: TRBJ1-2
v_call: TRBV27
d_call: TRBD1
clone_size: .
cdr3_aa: CASSLRQGYGYTF
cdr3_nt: TGTGCCAGCAGTCTCAGACAGGGATATGGCTACACCTTC

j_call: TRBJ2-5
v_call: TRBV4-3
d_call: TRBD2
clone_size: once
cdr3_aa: CASSRVAGGPGETQYF
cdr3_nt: TGCGCCAGCAGCCGCGTAGCGGGAGGGCCAGGAGAGACCCAGTACTTC

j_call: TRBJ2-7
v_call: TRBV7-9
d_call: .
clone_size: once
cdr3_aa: CASSLAGNDEQYF
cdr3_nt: TGTGCCAGCAGCTTAGCAGGGAACGACGAGCAGTACTTC

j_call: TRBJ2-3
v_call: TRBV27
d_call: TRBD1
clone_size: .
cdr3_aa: CASSSVQGAGADTQYF
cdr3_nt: TGTGCCAGCAGTTCCGTACAGGGGGCAGGGGCAGATACGCAGTATTTT

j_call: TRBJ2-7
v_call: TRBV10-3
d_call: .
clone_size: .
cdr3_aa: CAISEGDQTWEYEQYF
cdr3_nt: TGTGCCATCAGTGAGGGGGATCAGACTTGGGAATACGAGCAGTACTTC

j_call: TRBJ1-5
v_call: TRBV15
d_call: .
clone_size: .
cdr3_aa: CATSREGGDNQPQHF
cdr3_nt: TGTGCCACCAGCAGAGAAGGAGGGGATAATCAGCCCCAGCATTTT

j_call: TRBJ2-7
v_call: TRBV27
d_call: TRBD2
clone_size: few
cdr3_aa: CASSSGGEQYF
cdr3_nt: TGTGCCAGCAGTTCGGGGGGCGAGCAGTACTTC

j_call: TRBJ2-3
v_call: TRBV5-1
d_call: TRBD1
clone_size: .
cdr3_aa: CASSPKGQGGMPDTQYF
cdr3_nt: TGCGCCAGCAGCCCAAAGGGACAGGGTGGGATGCCAGATACGCAGTATTTT

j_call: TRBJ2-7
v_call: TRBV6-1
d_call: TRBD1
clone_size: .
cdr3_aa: CASSYGTGDEQYF
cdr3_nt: TGTGCCAGCAGCTACGGGACAGGGGACGAGCAGTACTTC

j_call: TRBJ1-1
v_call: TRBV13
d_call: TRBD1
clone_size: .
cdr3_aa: CASSEKLQGAGTEAFF
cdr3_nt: TGTGCCAGCAGCGAAAAACTCCAGGGGGCGGGTACTGAAGCTTTCTTT

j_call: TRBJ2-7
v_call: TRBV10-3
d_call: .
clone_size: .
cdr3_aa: CAISVGQSGGGGYEQYF
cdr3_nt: TGTGCCATCAGTGTAGGGCAGTCCGGGGGAGGTGGGTACGAGCAGTACTTC

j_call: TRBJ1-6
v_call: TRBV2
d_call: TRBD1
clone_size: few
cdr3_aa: CARKKRQGDTLHF
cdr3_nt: TGTGCCAGGAAAAAGAGACAGGGAGACACCCTCCACTTT

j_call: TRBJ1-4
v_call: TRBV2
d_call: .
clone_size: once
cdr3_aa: CASSAYAGLNEKLFF
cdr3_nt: TGTGCCAGCAGCGCCTACGCGGGGCTCAATGAAAAACTGTTTTTT

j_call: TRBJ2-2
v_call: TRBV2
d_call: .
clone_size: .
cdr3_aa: CASNAPSNTGELFF
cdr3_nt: TGTGCCAGCAATGCGCCCTCGAACACCGGGGAGCTGTTTTTT

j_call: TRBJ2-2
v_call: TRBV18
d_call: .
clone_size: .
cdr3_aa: CASLPPPGTGELFF
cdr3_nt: TGTGCCAGCTTACCCCCCCCTGGAACCGGGGAGCTGTTTTTT

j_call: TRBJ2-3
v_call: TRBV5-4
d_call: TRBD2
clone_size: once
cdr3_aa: CASSFSGSTDTQYF
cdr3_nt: TGTGCCAGCAGCTTTAGCGGGAGCACAGATACGCAGTATTTT

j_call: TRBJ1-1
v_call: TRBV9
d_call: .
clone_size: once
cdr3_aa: CASSVDPDEGGWTEAFF
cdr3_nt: TGTGCCAGCAGCGTAGATCCAGATGAGGGAGGATGGACTGAAGCTTTCTTT

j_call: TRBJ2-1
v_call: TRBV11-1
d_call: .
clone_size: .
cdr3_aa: CASSPLWSSYNEQFF
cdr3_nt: TGTGCCAGCAGCCCCCTGTGGAGCTCCTACAATGAGCAGTTCTTC

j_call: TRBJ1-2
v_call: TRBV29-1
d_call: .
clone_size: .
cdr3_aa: CSVERTGNYGYTF
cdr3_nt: TGCAGCGTTGAGAGAACGGGGAACTATGGCTACACCTTC

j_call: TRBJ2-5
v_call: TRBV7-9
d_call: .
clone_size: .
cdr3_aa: CASSFRVGETQYF
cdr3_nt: TGTGCCAGCAGCTTCAGGGTAGGGGAGACCCAGTACTTC

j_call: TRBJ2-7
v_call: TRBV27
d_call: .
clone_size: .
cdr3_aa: CASSLRGGDYEQYF
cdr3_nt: TGTGCCAGCAGTTTACGGGGCGGCGACTACGAGCAGTACTTC

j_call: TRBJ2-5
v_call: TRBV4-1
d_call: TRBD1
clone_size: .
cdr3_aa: CASSQLPGQSYQETQYF
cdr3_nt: TGCGCCAGCAGCCAACTCCCGGGACAGAGCTACCAAGAGACCCAGTACTTC

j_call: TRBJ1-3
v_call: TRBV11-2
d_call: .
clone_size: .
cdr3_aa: CASSVGGSGNTIYF
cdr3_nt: TGTGCCAGCAGCGTTGGTGGCTCTGGAAACACCATATATTTT

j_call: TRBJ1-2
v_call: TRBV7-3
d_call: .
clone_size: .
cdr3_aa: CASSVDSNYGYTF
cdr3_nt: TGTGCCAGCAGCGTCGACAGTAACTATGGCTACACCTTC

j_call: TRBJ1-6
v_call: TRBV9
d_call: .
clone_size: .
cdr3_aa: CASSSQMTGYNSPLHF
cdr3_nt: TGTGCCAGCAGCTCACAGATGACCGGCTATAATTCACCCCTCCACTTT

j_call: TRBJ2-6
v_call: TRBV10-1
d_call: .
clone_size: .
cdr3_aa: CASSRLLIAQSRANVLTF
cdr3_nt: TGCGCCAGCAGTCGGCTGCTAATCGCACAAAGTCGGGCCAACGTCCTGACTTTC

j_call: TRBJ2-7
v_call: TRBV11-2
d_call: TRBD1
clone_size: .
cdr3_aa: CASSTQGREQYF
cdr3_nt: TGTGCCAGCAGCACACAGGGGCGCGAGCAGTACTTC

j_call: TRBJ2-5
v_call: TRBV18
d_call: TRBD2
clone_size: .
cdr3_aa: CASSFGGGQETQYF
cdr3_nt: TGTGCCAGCTCCTTCGGGGGGGGCCAAGAGACCCAGTACTTC

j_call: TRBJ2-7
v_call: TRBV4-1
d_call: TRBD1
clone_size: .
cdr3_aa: CASSQARTGGWYEQYF
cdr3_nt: TGCGCCAGCAGCCAAGCACGGACAGGGGGCTGGTACGAGCAGTACTTC

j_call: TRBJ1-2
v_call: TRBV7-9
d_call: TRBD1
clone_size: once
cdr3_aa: CASSLGQGTAYGYTF
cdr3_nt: TGTGCCAGCAGCCTCGGACAGGGGACGGCCTATGGCTACACCTTC

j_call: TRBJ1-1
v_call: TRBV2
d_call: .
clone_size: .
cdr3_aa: CASTQYGGNTEAFF
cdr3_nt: TGTGCCAGCACCCAATATGGGGGGAACACTGAAGCTTTCTTT

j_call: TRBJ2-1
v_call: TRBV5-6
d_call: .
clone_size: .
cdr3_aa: CASSLLGGSYNEQFF
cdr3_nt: TGTGCCAGCAGCCTCCTGGGGGGAAGCTACAATGAGCAGTTCTTC

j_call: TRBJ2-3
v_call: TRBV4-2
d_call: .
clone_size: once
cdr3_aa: CASSQDSTDTQYF
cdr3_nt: TGTGCCAGCAGCCAAGATAGCACAGATACGCAGTATTTT

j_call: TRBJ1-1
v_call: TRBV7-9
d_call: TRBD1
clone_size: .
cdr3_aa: CASSLLAGGGNTEAFF
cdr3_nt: TGTGCCAGCAGCTTATTAGCAGGGGGCGGGAACACTGAAGCTTTCTTT

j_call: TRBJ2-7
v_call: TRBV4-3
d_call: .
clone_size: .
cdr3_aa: CASSQGQGLYEQYF
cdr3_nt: TGCGCCAGCAGCCAAGGTCAGGGGCTCTACGAGCAGTACTTC

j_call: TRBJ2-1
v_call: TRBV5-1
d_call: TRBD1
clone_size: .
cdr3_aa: CASSPGTGYNEQFF
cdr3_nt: TGCGCCAGCAGCCCCGGGACAGGGTACAATGAGCAGTTCTTC

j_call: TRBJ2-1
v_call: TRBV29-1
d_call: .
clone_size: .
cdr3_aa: CSGGVDEQFF
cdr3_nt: TGCAGCGGGGGGGTGGATGAGCAGTTCTTC

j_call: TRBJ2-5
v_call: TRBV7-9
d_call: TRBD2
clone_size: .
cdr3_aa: CASSSGTSGSPETQYF
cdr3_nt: TGTGCCAGCAGCTCCGGGACTAGCGGGAGCCCAGAGACCCAGTACTTC